The 23 T cell receptor beta chains given below trace back to one sample, sequenced in a study of blood T cell repertoires in COVID-19. The method was immunoSEQ multiplex PCR; TCRdb's version includes in-frame clones alone and lacks a portion of them. Here the sample spans tens of thousands of clones, approximately 74% being singletons. Material for sequencing was peripheral blood. The receptors stem from a human donor with acute or convalescent COVID-19. The donor label of this sample is uncertain.

V and J are TRBV28 and TRBJ1-2; D gene unclear. The length of the CDR3 is 11 residues. Germline CDR1 MDHEN, CDR2 SYDVKM. Deletions cut 8 bases from V and 4 bases from J, with 8 bases between. The chain's CDR3 is CASGPVYGYTF. CDR3 nucleotide sequence: TGTGCCAGCGGGCCTGTCTATGGCTACACCTTC.

CDR3 coding DNA: TGTGCCAGTAGTCCCGGACGGGGGAATCAGCCCCAGCATTTT. Protein: CASSPGRGNQPQHF. The gene calls are TRBV19 and TRBJ1-5; tentative D call: TRBD1 (5 bases). The CDR3 is 14 residues long. The ends were cut back, 5 bases at V and 4 bases at J, with 12 bases in the middle. In germline, CDR1 is LNHDA, CDR2 SQIVND (reference sequence). The variable domain in full, completed from reference TRBV19 and TRBJ1-5, reads DGGITQSPKYLFRKEGQNVTLSCEQNLNHDAMYWYRQDPGQGLRLIYYSQIVNDFQKGDIAEGYSVSREKKESFPLTVTSAQKNPTAFYLCASSPGRGNQPQHFGDGTRLSIL.

The chain links TRBV27 to TRBJ1-5, with D uncertain. Trimming removed 2 bases from V and 7 bases from J, with 12 bases in between. Germline lookup yields CDR1 MNHEY and CDR2 SMNVEV (reference sequence). The CDR3 runs 14 residues. In DNA, the CDR3 is TGTGCCAGCAGTTTAATGGGAGGAGGGCAGCCCCAGCATTTT. This codes for CASSLMGGGQPQHF.

The chain is built from TRBV6-1 and TRBJ1-3; TRBD1 matches 12 bases. J gave up 3 bases and V 4 bases, and 4 bases lay outside the gene matches. Germline V gene sequence: CDR1 MNHNS, CDR2 SASEGT. The CDR3 is 16 residues long. The CDR3 is CASSGGQGAGGNTIYF. The CDR3 nucleotides read TGTGCCAGCAGTGGGGGACAGGGGGCGGGTGGAAACACCATATATTTT.

The chain links TRBV6-6 to TRBJ2-3; 7 positions match TRBD1. Per germline, CDR1 MNHNY and CDR2 SVGAGI (reference sequence). The CDR3 contains 13 residues. With 6 bases clipped from V and 2 bases from J, the junction kept 2 bases outside the gene matches. The CDR3, as DNA: TGTGCCAGCAGAAGGGGGCCCACAGATACGCAGTATTTT. Translation: CASRRGPTDTQYF.

The chain recombines TRBV4-2 with TRBJ2-1; TRBD2 matches 9 bases. Germline CDR1 and CDR2: LGHNA and YNFKEQ. The trim removed 1 base at V and 2 bases at J, leaving 3 bases unmatched. The CDR3 consists of 16 residues. The CDR3 loop is CASSQGGGGAYNEQFF. The CDR3 DNA follows: TGTGCCAGCAGCCAAGGCGGCGGGGGGGCCTACAATGAGCAGTTCTTC.

The J gene is TRBJ1-2, the V gene TRBV3-1 (or the pseudogene TRBV3-2); tentatively, D is TRBD1 (5 bases). The CDR3 length is 14 residues. The V gene lost 3 bases and the J gene lost 4 bases, with 12 bases spanning the gap. Germline V CDR1 and CDR2: LGHDT, YNNKEL (reference sequence). This CDR3 reads CASSHRRDPYGYTF. The CDR3 DNA reads as TGTGCCAGCAGCCACAGGAGGGACCCCTATGGCTACACCTTC.

V is TRBV7-2 and J is TRBJ2-7; 7 bases map to TRBD2. V shed 6 bases and J 10 bases; nucleotides not matched to a gene: 18. CDR3 length: 15 residues. CDR1 is SGHTA, CDR2 FQGNSA, per germline. The CDR3 sequence is CASSGGVERERTQYF. The CDR3 DNA reads as TGTGCCAGCAGTGGGGGGGTGGAGCGCGAGAGAACCCAGTACTTC.

The CDR3 DNA is TGTGCCAGCAGTGGACTAGCGGGAGTGGAAGCTGGGGCCAACGTCCTGACTTTC. Protein product: CASSGLAGVEAGANVLTF. J is TRBJ2-6 and V is TRBV6-1; TRBD2 aligns across 12 bases. CDR1 and CDR2 (germline): MNHNS, SASEGT. The CDR3 is made up of 18 amino acids. V trimming: 4 bases; J trimming: 2 bases; junction bases outside the gene matches: 6.

The chain carries TRBV6-4 and TRBJ2-7, with D possibly TRBD1 on 6 matching bases. The germline gives CDR1 MRHNA, CDR2 SNTAGT. CDR3 length equals 13 residues. Trimming took off 6 bases at V and 6 bases at J, with 15 bases between the two ends. CDR3 DNA sequence: TGTGCCAGCAGACAGACAGGATGGTGCGAGCAGTACTTC. This sequence encodes CASRQTGWCEQYF.

The chain links TRBV27 to TRBJ2-5; possibly TRBD2 for D (6 bases). Germline V gene lookup returns CDR1 MNHEY and CDR2 SMNVEV (reference sequence). The CDR3 consists of 14 residues. Trimming took 3 bases from V and 2 from J, leaving 10 bases between them. The CDR3 protein is CASSLRRGQETQYF. DNA of the CDR3: TGTGCCAGCAGTTTGCGGAGGGGACAAGAGACCCAGTACTTC.

This chain connects TRBV28 to TRBJ2-3; 10 bases are a match to TRBD2. V dropped 5 bases and J dropped 5; count of bases not matched to a gene: 16. The CDR3 contains 18 residues. The germline V gene encodes CDR1 MDHEN and CDR2 SYDVKM. The chain's CDR3 is CASSRRGSSGSVIDTQYF. CDR3 sequence (DNA): TGTGCCAGCAGTAGGCGGGGATCTAGCGGGAGTGTTATAGATACGCAGTATTTT. Filled out from reference TRBV28 and TRBJ2-3, the complete variable domain reads DVKVTQSSRYLVKRTGEKVFLECVQDMDHENMFWYRQDPGLGLRLIYFSYDVKMKEKGDIPEGYSVSREKKERFSLILESASTNQTSMYLCASSRRGSSGSVIDTQYFGPGTRLTVL.

The V call is TRBV5-1, the J call TRBJ2-5, with TRBD2 matching 11 bases. CDR1 is SGHRS and CDR2 is YFSETQ in the germline V gene. V trimming: 1 base; J trimming: 3 bases; junction bases outside the gene matches: 14. The CDR3 loop spans 19 amino acids. This CDR3 is CASSLSQGGTSGLKETQYF. The CDR3 nucleotides read TGCGCCAGCAGCTTGAGCCAGGGTGGGACTAGCGGACTTAAAGAGACCCAGTACTTC.

This CDR3 is CASSSGGLAGSTDTQYF. The CDR3 DNA is TGTGCCAGCAGCTCCGGCGGACTAGCGGGGAGCACAGATACGCAGTATTTT. This chain joins TRBV11-2 and TRBJ2-3, with 12 bases matching TRBD2. Germline V gives CDR1 SGHAT, CDR2 FQNNGV. The CDR3 has 17 amino acids. J gave up 0 bases and V 4 bases, and 5 bases lay outside the gene matches.

The chain joins TRBV5-6 to TRBJ1-2, with D unclear. Between the trimmed V and J ends, which lost 1 base and 6 bases, there was a span of 7 bases. Germline loops: CDR1 SGHDT, CDR2 YYEEEE. The CDR3 contains 12 residues. The CDR3 nucleotides are TGTGCCAGCAGCTTGAATCCGGATGGCTACACCTTC. Translating it yields CASSLNPDGYTF.

This chain connects TRBV11-2 to TRBJ2-1, with TRBD1 identical over 7 bases. V lost 4 bases, J lost 9 bases, and 6 bases stayed unmatched. Germline CDR1 is SGHAT and CDR2 is FQNNGV. There are 13 residues in the CDR3. CDR3 in DNA: TGTGCCAGCAGCTGGACAGGTCCTACTGAGCAGTTCTTC. Translated, it gives CASSWTGPTEQFF.

This clone was detected only once. The CDR3 sequence: CASSLVAVRRETQYF. The CDR3 DNA is TGTGCCAGCAGTTTAGTGGCAGTCCGCCGTGAGACCCAGTACTTC. The genes are TRBV28 and TRBJ2-5; D is unresolved. There are 15 residues in the CDR3. Trimming took 2 bases from V and 5 from J, leaving 15 bases between them. Germline lookup yields CDR1 MDHEN and CDR2 SYDVKM.

This clone was seen once. The chain employs TRBV21-1 and TRBJ2-5; the DNA was not compared with TRBD1, the D call given in the table. TRBV21-1 is marked as a pseudogene. The CDR3 length is 19 residues. As DNA, the CDR3 is TGTGCCAGCAGCAGTATCTCAGGACAGGGGGCAAAATGTCAAGAGACCCAGTACTTC. It specifies CASSSISGQGAKCQETQYF.

V and J are TRBV7-9 and TRBJ2-7, with D possibly TRBD1 on 5 matching bases. The germline gives CDR1 SEHNR, CDR2 FQNEAQ (reference sequence). V shed 3 bases and J shed 1 base, with 10 bases lying between them. The CDR3 totals 14 residues. CDR3 in amino acids: CASSFQRQSYEQYF. The CDR3 coding sequence is TGTGCCAGCAGCTTCCAAAGACAGTCCTACGAGCAGTACTTC.

This chain connects TRBV5-4 to TRBJ2-1, with TRBD1 matching over 11 bases. The V segment lost 7 bases and the J segment 3 bases; nucleotides outside the gene matches: 9. Per the germline V gene, CDR1 is SGHNT and CDR2 is YYREEE (reference sequence). The CDR3 contains 16 residues. The CDR3 loop reads CASERGQGGIYNEQFF. CDR3 coding DNA: TGTGCCAGCGAAAGGGGACAGGGGGGGATCTACAATGAGCAGTTCTTC.

This clone was detected only once. The CDR3 DNA reads as TGTGCCAGTAATAGCGGTACCTACGAGCAGTACTTC. Translation gives CASNSGTYEQYF. This chain connects TRBV19 to TRBJ2-7; tentatively, D is TRBD2 (6 bases). V lost 7 bases and J lost 2, with 9 bases in between. Germline lookup yields CDR1 LNHDA and CDR2 SQIVND (reference sequence). This CDR3 region has 12 residues.

CDR3 sequence: CASSFRSYDEQYV. CDR3 nucleotides: TGTGCCAGCAGTTTCCGGAGTTACGACGAGCAGTACGTC. The rearrangement joins TRBV12-3 or TRBV12-4 to TRBJ2-7; D is ambiguous. V was cut by 3 bases and J by 5 bases, with 11 bases left in between. The CDR3 runs to 13 residues.

This clone was recorded once. The chain joins TRBV10-2 to TRBJ1-5, with a possible D match to TRBD1 (5 bases). The CDR3 consists of 13 residues. The V and J ends lost 7 bases and 2 bases respectively, with 9 bases between them. The V gene's germline CDR1 is WSHSY and CDR2 SAAADI. CDR3 bases: TGCGCCAGCATGGAACAGGGCAATCAGCCCCAGCATTTT. Protein sequence: CASMEQGNQPQHF.